This passage covers 20 T cell receptor beta chains from one sample sequenced in a study of blood T cell repertoires in COVID-19 (dated by TCRdb to 2018 to 2020). The receptor library was made with the immunoSEQ multiplex PCR assay. The immuneACCESS repertoire file appears here via TCRdb, limited to in-frame rearrangements. These files lack a portion of the clones; in checked studies, under half of the deficit traces to unresolved V genes, and the cause of the others is not known. This sample is represented by 71,000 or so clones; approximately 90% of them were singletons. The ten largest clones take up about 5.1% of the sample. Sample: peripheral blood. The receptors were sampled from a woman younger than 30 with acute or convalescent COVID-19.

The chain is built from TRBV19 and TRBJ1-1; TRBD1 agrees at 7 bases. The CDR3 covers 17 residues. Germline V gene sequence: CDR1 LNHDA, CDR2 SQIVND (reference sequence). Germline trimming cut 6 bases from V and 1 base from J; bases unmatched to any gene: 14. The DNA for the CDR3 is TGTGCCAGTAGCCGGGGGGGATCGACAGGGCGGAACACTGAAGCTTTCTTT. Its protein product is CASSRGGSTGRNTEAFF.

The V gene is TRBV9, the J gene TRBJ1-2, with TRBD1 identical over 8 bases. This CDR3 has 17 residues. Trimming took 6 bases from V and 1 from J; bases not matched to a gene: 14. Germline V gives CDR1 SGDLS, CDR2 YYNGEE. The CDR3 loop reads CASKGPRSGQGNYGYTF. The DNA for the CDR3 is TGTGCCAGCAAGGGGCCTCGAAGTGGACAGGGTAACTATGGCTACACCTTC.

The chain recombines TRBV21-1 with TRBJ2-2; the table gives TRBD2 as D, unverified against the DNA. TRBV21-1 is recorded as a pseudogene. The length of the CDR3 is 18 residues. The CDR3 is CASSKKRTGTSGTGELFF. CDR3 DNA sequence: TGTGCCAGCAGCAAAAAAAGAACCGGGACTAGTGGCACCGGGGAGCTGTTTTTT.

The chain has TRBV6-5 and TRBJ2-5; tentatively, D is TRBD1 (6 bases). Trimming removed 0 bases at V and 2 bases at J, with 10 bases between. Germline loops: CDR1 MNHEY, CDR2 SVGAGI. This CDR3 comprises 15 residues. The CDR3 here is CASSYSTGVQETQYF. CDR3 sequence (DNA): TGTGCCAGCAGTTACTCGACAGGTGTACAAGAGACCCAGTACTTC.

CDR3 loop: CASSLYSVGRSNQPQHF. DNA for the CDR3: TGTGCCAGCAGCTTGTATTCCGTGGGGAGGAGCAATCAGCCCCAGCATTTT. The V and J genes are TRBV5-6 and TRBJ1-5; D ambiguous. Trimming took 1 base from V and 1 from J, leaving 15 bases between them. CDR3 size: 17 residues. The V gene's germline CDR1 is SGHDT and CDR2 YYEEEE.

The V call is TRBV6-1, the J call TRBJ1-1; perhaps TRBD1 as D (6 bases). Germline-derived CDR1 and CDR2 are MNHNS and SASEGT. CDR3 size: 16 residues. Deletions cut 4 bases from V and 4 bases from J, with 19 bases between. In DNA, the CDR3 is TGTGCCAGCAGTGCGGCAGGGGCCCTTTCTCCCACTGAAGCTTTCTTT. Residues: CASSAAGALSPTEAFF.

The chain carries TRBV7-9 and TRBJ2-2; maybe TRBD2 (6 bases). The CDR3 loop spans 16 amino acids. Per germline, CDR1 SEHNR and CDR2 FQNEAQ (reference sequence). V lost 1 base and J lost 4, with 13 bases in between. In DNA, the CDR3 is TGTGCCAGCAGCTTAGAAATGGGTAGCGGCACCGGGGAGCTGTTTTTT. This gives the protein CASSLEMGSGTGELFF.

The chain joins TRBV30 to TRBJ2-3; D possibly corresponds to TRBD1 (5 bases). The V end was cut by 4 bases, the J end by 5 bases, with 7 bases between. Germline CDR1 is GTSNPN and CDR2 is SVGIG (reference sequence). CDR3 size: 11 residues. DNA of the CDR3: TGTGCCTGGAATACAGGAGATACGCAGTATTTT. It is translated as CAWNTGDTQYF.

Judged by abundance, this clone is large (0.1 to 1%). The gene calls are TRBV14 and TRBJ1-1, with 8 nucleotides matching TRBD1. Germline CDR1 reads SGHDN; CDR2 reads FVKESK. This CDR3 region has 14 residues. V shed 4 bases, J shed 8 bases, and the junction held 9 bases outside the gene matches. The CDR3 protein is CASSRYSGGSEAFF. CDR3 coding DNA: TGTGCCAGCAGCCGATACTCAGGGGGCTCAGAAGCTTTCTTT.

V usage is TRBV5-1 and J usage is TRBJ1-2, with unresolved D. The CDR3 runs to 12 residues. Germline V gives CDR1 SGHRS, CDR2 YFSETQ. Trimming took 4 bases from V and 2 from J, leaving 6 bases between them. This chain's CDR3 is CASSPGNYGYTF. CDR3 DNA: TGCGCCAGCAGCCCGGGAAACTATGGCTACACCTTC.

This chain connects TRBV11-2 to TRBJ1-1; possible D gene TRBD1, 6 bases. The CDR3 covers 11 residues. Trimming took 7 bases from V and 4 from J, leaving 7 bases between them. Germline V gene data show CDR1 as SGHAT and CDR2 as FQNNGV. CDR3 sequence: CASTGVTEAFF. The CDR3 DNA follows: TGTGCCAGCACAGGGGTCACTGAAGCTTTCTTT.

The chain has TRBV10-3 and TRBJ1-5; the D gene is possibly TRBD1 (6 bases). The length of the CDR3 is 13 residues. The V and J ends lost 8 bases and 3 bases respectively, with 11 bases between them. Germline V gene lookup returns CDR1 ENHRY and CDR2 SYGVKD. This CDR3 reads CAIRQDLNQPQHF. CDR3 DNA: TGTGCCATCCGACAGGACCTCAATCAGCCCCAGCATTTT.

This clone has just a few counts. The chain couples TRBV27 to TRBJ1-1; TRBD1 aligns across 9 bases. J gave up 7 bases and V 7 bases, and 7 bases lay outside the gene matches. Germline V gene data show CDR1 as MNHEY and CDR2 as SMNVEV (reference sequence). The CDR3 has 13 residues. The CDR3 here is CASIAGQGHEAFF. The CDR3 nucleotides read TGTGCCAGCATAGCCGGACAGGGGCATGAAGCTTTCTTT.

J is TRBJ2-1 and V is TRBV7-6; 8 nucleotides line up with TRBD1. Germline lookup yields CDR1 SGHVS and CDR2 FNYEAQ. With 5 bases clipped from V and 15 bases from J, the junction kept 12 bases outside the gene matches. CDR3 length: 13 residues. The CDR3 nucleotides are TGTGCCAGCAGCCGTACTTCGACAGGGGCCCTGTTCTTC. Translation: CASSRTSTGALFF.

This sequence joins TRBV20-1 and TRBJ2-3; 7 positions agree with TRBD2. Germline V gene lookup returns CDR1 DFQATT and CDR2 SNEGSKA (reference sequence). The CDR3 length is 15 residues. J lost 1 base, V lost 3 bases, and 7 bases had no gene match. The CDR3 loop reads CSASSGGIGTDTQYF. The CDR3 DNA reads as TGCAGTGCTAGTTCCGGGGGGATAGGCACAGATACGCAGTATTTT.

The chain has TRBV5-1 and TRBJ2-5, with 9 positions matching TRBD2. The CDR3 has 16 amino acids. The ends lost 4 bases at V and 3 bases at J; junction bases unmatched: 10. Germline-derived CDR1 and CDR2 are SGHRS and YFSETQ. The CDR3 is CASSAGGLAGKETQYF. The CDR3 DNA reads TGCGCCAGCAGCGCGGGAGGGCTAGCGGGAAAAGAGACCCAGTACTTC.

The chain recombines TRBV5-4 with TRBJ1-2; D is unresolved. Germline values: CDR1 SGHNT, CDR2 YYREEE (reference sequence). V was trimmed by 0 bases and J by 4 bases, leaving 13 bases between them. The CDR3 loop spans 15 amino acids. CDR3 nucleotide sequence: TGTGCCAGCAGCTTGGTGGGCAGCCTCGGCTATGGCTACACCTTC. Protein sequence: CASSLVGSLGYGYTF.

This rearrangement joins TRBV6-1 to TRBJ1-1, with D unclear. Trimming removed 1 base at V and 0 bases at J, with 6 bases between. Germline V CDR1 and CDR2: MNHNS, SASEGT. The CDR3 spans 14 residues. The CDR3 reads CASSEGGMNTEAFF. For the CDR3, the DNA is TGTGCCAGCAGTGAAGGAGGGATGAACACTGAAGCTTTCTTT.

This clone occurred once. The chain uses TRBV10-3 and TRBJ2-1; TRBD2 matches at 8 bases. This CDR3 has 15 amino acids. Germline loops: CDR1 ENHRY, CDR2 SYGVKD. The V segment lost 4 bases and the J segment 6 bases; nucleotides outside the gene matches: 8. CDR3 sequence reads: CAISANSGGLNEQFF. As DNA, the CDR3 is TGTGCCATCAGTGCAAACAGCGGGGGACTCAATGAGCAGTTCTTC.

V usage is TRBV2 and J usage is TRBJ2-7; D remains ambiguous. CDR1 SNHLY and CDR2 FYNNEI come from the germline V gene. CDR3 length: 12 amino acids. The V end was cut by 2 bases, the J end by 2 bases, with 4 bases between. In DNA form, the CDR3 reads TGTGCCAGCAGTGAAAGCACCTACGAGCAGTACTTC. Its translation: CASSESTYEQYF.